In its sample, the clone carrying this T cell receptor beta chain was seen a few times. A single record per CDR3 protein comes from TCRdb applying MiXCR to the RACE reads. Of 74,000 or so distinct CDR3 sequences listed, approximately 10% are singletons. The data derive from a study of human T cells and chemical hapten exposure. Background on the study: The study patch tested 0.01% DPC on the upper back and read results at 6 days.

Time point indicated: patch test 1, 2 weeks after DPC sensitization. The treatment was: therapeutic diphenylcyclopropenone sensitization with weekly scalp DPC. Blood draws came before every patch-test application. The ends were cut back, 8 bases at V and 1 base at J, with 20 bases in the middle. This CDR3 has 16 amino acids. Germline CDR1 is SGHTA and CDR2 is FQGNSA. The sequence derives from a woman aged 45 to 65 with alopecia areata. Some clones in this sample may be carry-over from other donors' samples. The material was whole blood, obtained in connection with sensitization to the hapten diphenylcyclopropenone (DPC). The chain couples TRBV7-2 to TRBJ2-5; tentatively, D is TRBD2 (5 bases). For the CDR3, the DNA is TGTGCCAGCCGAAGGTCCGGAGGCTCCAGCCAAGAGACCCAGTACTTC. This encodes CASRRSGGSSQETQYF.